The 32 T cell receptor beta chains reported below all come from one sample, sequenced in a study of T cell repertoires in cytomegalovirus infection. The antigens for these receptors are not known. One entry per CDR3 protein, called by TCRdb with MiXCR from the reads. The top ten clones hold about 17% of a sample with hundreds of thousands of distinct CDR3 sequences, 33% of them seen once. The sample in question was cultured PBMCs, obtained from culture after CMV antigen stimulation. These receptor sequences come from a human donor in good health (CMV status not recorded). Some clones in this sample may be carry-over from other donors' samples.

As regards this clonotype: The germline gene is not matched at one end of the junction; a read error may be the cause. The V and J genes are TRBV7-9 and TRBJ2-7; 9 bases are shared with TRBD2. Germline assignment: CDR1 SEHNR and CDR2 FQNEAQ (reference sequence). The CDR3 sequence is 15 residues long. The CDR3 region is CASSSIAGDVYAQYF. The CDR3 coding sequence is TGTGCCAGCAGCTCCATAGCGGGAGATGTATACGCGCAGTACTTC.

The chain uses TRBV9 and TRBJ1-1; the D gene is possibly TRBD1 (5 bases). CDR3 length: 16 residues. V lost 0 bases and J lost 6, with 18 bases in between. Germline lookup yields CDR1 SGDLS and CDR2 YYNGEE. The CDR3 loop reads CASSVVIGQGNAEAFF. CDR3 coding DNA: TGTGCCAGCAGCGTAGTAATCGGGCAGGGTAATGCTGAAGCTTTCTTT.

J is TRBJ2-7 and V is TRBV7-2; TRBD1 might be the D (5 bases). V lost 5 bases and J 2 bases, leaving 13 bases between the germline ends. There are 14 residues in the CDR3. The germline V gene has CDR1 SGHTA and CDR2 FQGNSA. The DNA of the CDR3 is TGTGCCAGCAGCCAGGGTGGCAGACCCTACGAGCAGTACTTC. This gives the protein CASSQGGRPYEQYF.

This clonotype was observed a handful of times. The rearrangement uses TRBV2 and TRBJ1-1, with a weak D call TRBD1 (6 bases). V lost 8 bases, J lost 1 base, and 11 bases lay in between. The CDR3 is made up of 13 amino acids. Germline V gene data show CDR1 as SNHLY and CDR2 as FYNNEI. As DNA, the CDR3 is TGTGCCAGCTTTAAGACAGGGAACACTGAAGCTTTCTTT. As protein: CASFKTGNTEAFF.

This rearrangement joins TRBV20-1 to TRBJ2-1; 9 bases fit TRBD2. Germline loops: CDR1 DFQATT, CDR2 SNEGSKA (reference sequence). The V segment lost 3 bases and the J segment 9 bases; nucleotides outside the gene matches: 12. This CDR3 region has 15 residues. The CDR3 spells CSARLPGLAEGEQFF. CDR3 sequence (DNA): TGCAGTGCTAGGTTGCCGGGACTAGCTGAGGGTGAGCAGTTCTTC.

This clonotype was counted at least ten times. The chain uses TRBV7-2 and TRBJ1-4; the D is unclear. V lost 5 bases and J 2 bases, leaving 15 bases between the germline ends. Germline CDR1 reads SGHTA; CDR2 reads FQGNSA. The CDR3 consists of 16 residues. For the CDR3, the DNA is TGTGCCAGCAGCCAACAGTTCACGACGACTAATGAAAAACTGTTTTTT. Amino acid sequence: CASSQQFTTTNEKLFF.

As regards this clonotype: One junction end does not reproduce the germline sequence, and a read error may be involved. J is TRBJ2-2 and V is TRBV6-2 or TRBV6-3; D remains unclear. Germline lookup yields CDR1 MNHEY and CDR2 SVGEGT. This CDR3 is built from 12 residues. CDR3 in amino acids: CTSLGVTGELFF. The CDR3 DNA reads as TGTACCAGCTTAGGAGTCACCGGGGAGCTGTTTTTT.

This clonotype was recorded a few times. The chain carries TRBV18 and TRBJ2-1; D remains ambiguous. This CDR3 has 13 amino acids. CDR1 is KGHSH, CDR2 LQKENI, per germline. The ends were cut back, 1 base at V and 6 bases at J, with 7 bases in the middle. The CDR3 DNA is TGTGCCAGCTCACCACGCACGAGCAATGAGCAGTTCTTC. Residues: CASSPRTSNEQFF. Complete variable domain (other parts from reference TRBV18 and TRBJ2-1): NAGVMQNPRHLVRRRGQEARLRCSPMKGHSHVYWYRQLPEEGLKFMVYLQKENIIDESGMPKERFSAEFPKEGPSILRIQQVVRGDSAAYFCASSPRTSNEQFFGPGTRLTVL.

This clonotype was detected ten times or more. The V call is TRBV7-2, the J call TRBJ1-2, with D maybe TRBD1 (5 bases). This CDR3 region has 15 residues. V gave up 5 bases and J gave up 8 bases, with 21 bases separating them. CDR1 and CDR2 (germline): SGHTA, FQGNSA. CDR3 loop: CASSQSFGTAQGYTF. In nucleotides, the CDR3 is TGTGCCAGCAGCCAATCTTTCGGGACCGCTCAGGGCTACACCTTC.

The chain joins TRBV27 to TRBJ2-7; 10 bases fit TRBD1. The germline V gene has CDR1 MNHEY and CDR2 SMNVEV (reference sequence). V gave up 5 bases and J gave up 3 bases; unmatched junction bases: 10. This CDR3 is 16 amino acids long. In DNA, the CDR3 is TGTGCCAGCAGTCTCTGGGGACAGGGGAAAAACTACGAGCAGTACTTC. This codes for CASSLWGQGKNYEQYF.

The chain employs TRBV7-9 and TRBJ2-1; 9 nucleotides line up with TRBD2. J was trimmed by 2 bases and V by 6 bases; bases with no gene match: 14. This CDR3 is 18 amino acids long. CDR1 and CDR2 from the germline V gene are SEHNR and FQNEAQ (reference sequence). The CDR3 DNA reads TGTGCCAGCAGTCTAGGGCTAGCGGGATCGTGGGCCTACAATGAGCAGTTCTTC. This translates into CASSLGLAGSWAYNEQFF.

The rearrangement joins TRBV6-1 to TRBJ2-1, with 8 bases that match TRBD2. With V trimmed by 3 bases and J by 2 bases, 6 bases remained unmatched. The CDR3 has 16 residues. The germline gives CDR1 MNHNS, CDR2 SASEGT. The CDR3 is CASSEVGRGTYNEQFF. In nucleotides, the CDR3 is TGTGCCAGCAGTGAGGTCGGGAGGGGCACCTACAATGAGCAGTTCTTC.

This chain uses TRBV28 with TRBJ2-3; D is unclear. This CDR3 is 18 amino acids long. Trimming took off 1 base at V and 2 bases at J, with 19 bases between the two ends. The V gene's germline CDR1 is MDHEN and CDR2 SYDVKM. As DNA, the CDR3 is TGTGCCAGCAGTTTATACGAGATTTCGGGCGTTTACACAGATACGCAGTATTTT. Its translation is CASSLYEISGVYTDTQYF.

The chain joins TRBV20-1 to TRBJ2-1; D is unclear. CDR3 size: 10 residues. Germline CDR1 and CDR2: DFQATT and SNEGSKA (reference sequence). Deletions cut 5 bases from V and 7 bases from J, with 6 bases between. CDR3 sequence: CSAVRNEQFF. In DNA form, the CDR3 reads TGCAGTGCTGTTAGGAATGAGCAGTTCTTC.

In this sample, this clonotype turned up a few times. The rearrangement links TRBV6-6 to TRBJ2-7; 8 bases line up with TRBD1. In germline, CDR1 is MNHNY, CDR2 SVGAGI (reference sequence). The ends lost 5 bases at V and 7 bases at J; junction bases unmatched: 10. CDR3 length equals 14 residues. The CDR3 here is CASSLIQGAGEQYV. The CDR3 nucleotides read TGTGCCAGCAGTCTCATTCAGGGGGCAGGGGAGCAGTACGTC.

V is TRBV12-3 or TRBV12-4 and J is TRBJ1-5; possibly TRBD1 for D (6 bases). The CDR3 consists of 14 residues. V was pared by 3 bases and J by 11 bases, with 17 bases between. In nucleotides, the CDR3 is TGTGCCAGCAGTTTGGTTGGGGGCCTCGGGGCCCAGCATTTT. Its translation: CASSLVGGLGAQHF.

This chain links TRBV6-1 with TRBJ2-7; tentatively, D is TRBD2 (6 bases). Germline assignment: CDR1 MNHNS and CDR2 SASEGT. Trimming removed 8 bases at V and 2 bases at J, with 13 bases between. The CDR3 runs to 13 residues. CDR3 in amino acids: CASSDGGTYEQYV. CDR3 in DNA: TGTGCCAGCTCTGACGGGGGTACCTACGAGCAGTACGTC.

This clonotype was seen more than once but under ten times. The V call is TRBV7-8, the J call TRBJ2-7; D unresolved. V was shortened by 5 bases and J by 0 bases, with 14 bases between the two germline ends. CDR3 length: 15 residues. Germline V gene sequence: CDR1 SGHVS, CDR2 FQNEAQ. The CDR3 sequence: CASSRRFEDSYEQYF. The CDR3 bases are TGTGCCAGCAGCCGTAGGTTTGAAGACTCCTACGAGCAGTACTTC. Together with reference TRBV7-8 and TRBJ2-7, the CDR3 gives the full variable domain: GAGVSQSPRYKVAKRGQDVALRCDPISGHVSLFWYQQALGQGPEFLTYFQNEAQLDKSGLPSDRFFAERPEGSVSTLKIQRTQQEDSAVYLCASSRRFEDSYEQYFGPGTRLTVT.

CDR3 nucleotides: TGTGCCTGGGCGGGAGGAGATACGCAGTATTTT. Protein sequence: CAWAGGDTQYF. The J gene is TRBJ2-3, the V gene TRBV30, with 8 positions matching TRBD2. The germline gives CDR1 GTSNPN, CDR2 SVGIG (reference sequence). V lost 5 bases, J lost 5 bases, and 0 bases stayed unmatched. This CDR3 has 11 residues.

As DNA, the CDR3 is TGCGCCAGCAGCTCCGGTGGAGGGAGGTTCTCTGGAAACACCATATATTTT. Its protein is CASSSGGGRFSGNTIYF. This sequence joins TRBV5-1 and TRBJ1-3, with D hard to call. Germline-derived CDR1 and CDR2 are SGHRS and YFSETQ. V was clipped by 3 bases and J by 0 bases, with 16 bases between them. The CDR3 sequence is 17 residues long.

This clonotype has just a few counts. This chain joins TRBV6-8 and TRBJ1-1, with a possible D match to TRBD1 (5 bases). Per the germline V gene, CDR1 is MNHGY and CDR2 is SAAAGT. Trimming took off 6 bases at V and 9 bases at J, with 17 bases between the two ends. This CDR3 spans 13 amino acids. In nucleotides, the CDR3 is TGTGCCAGCAGCCCCGGGGGGACTCCGCAAGCTTTCTTT. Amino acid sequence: CASSPGGTPQAFF.

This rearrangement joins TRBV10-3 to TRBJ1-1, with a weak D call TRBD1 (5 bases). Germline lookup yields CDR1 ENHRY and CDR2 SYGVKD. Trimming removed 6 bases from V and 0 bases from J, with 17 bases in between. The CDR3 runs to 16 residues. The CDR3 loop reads CAIRAGQGTMNTEAFF. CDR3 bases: TGTGCCATCAGAGCAGGGCAGGGCACCATGAACACTGAAGCTTTCTTT.

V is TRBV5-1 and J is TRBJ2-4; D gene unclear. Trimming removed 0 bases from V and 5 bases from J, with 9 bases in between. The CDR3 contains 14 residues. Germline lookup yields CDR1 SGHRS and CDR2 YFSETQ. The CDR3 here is CASSLELSQNIQYF. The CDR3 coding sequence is TGCGCCAGCAGCTTGGAGCTTTCTCAAAACATTCAGTACTTC.

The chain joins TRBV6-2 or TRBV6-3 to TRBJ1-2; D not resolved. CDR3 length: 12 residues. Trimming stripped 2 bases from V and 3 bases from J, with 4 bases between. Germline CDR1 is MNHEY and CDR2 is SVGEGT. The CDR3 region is CASSYAYYGYTF. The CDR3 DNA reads TGTGCCAGCAGTTACGCCTACTATGGCTACACCTTC.

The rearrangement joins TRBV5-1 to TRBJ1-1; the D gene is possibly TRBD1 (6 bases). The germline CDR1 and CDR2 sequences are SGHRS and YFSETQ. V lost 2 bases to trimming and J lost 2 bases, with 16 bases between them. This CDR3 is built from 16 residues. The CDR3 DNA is TGCGCCAGCAGCTTCGTTACAGGGACGGGAAACACTGAAGCTTTCTTT. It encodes CASSFVTGTGNTEAFF.

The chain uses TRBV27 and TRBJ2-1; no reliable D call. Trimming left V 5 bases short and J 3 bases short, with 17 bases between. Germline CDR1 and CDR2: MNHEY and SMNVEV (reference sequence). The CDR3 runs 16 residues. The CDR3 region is CASSPRLLTLYNEQFF. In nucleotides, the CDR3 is TGTGCCAGCAGTCCCCGACTCCTAACCCTCTACAATGAGCAGTTCTTC.

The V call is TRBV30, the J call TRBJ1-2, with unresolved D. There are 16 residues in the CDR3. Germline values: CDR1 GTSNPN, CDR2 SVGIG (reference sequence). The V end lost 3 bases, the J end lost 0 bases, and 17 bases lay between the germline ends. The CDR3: CAWRSPRRTANYGYTF. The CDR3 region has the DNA TGTGCCTGGAGGTCCCCTCGCAGGACCGCTAACTATGGCTACACCTTC.

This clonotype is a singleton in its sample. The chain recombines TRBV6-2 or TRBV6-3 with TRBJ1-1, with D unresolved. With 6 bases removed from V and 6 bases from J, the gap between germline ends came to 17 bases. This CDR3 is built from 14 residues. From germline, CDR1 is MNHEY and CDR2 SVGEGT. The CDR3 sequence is CASSSGRVLAEAFF. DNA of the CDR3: TGTGCCAGCAGCTCCGGACGAGTGCTGGCTGAAGCTTTCTTT.

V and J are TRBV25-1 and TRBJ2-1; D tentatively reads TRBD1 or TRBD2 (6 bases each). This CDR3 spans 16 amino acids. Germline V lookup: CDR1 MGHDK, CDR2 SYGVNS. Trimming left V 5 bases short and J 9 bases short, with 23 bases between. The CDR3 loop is CASSSEQGRGTPEQFF. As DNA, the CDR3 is TGTGCCAGCAGTTCTGAACAGGGACGAGGGACTCCTGAGCAGTTCTTC.

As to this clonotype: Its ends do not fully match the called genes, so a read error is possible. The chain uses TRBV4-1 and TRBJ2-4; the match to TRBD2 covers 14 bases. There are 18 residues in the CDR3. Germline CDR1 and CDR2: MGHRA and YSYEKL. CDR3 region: CASSHGLAGGLAQNIQYF. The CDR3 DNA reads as TGCGCCAGCAGCCACGGACTAGCGGGAGGATTAGCCCAAAACATTCAGTACTTC.

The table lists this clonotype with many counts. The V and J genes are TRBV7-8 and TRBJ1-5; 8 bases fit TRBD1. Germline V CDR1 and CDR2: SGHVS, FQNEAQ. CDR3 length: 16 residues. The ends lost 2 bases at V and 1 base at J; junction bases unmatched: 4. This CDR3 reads CASSLLDRGSNQPQHF. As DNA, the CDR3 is TGTGCCAGCAGCTTACTTGACAGGGGAAGCAATCAGCCCCAGCATTTT.

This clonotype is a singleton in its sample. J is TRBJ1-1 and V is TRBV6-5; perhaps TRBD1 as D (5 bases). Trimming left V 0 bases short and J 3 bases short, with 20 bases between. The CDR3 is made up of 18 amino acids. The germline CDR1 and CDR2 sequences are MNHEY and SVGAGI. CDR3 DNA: TGTGCCAGCAGTTACTCGCTGGGAAAGGGGAGGCTGTACACTGAAGCTTTCTTT. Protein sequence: CASSYSLGKGRLYTEAFF.